This T cell receptor beta chain is drawn from a study of blood T cell repertoires in COVID-19. Across the study: From T cells, B-cell-depleted T cells, or PBMCs came the material, which was cDNA or gDNA.

Which cohort a participant joined came from the clinical history participants gave. A COVID-19 case had been met by exposed participants during the 2 weeks before study entry. Germline V gives CDR1 KGHSH, CDR2 LQKENI. The CDR3 length is 15 residues. V trimming: 5 bases; J trimming: 2 bases; junction bases outside the gene matches: 5. The method was immunoSEQ multiplex PCR; TCRdb's version includes in-frame clones alone and lacks a portion of them. This sample has 140,000 to 150,000 clones, with about nine tenths found just once. Material: PBMCs or T cells enriched from blood (not recorded which). The chain recombines TRBV18 with TRBJ2-7; TRBD2 matches 11 bases. The clonotype was recovered from a woman aged 35 to 49 who had been exposed to COVID-19. CDR3 coding DNA: TGTGCCAGCTCATCGGGACTAGCGGACGCCTACGAGCAGTACTTC. Its protein is CASSSGLADAYEQYF.